A single T cell receptor (beta chain) is shown here with its context. The data stem from a study of post-analysis software for immune sequencing data. Unique molecular identifiers had been added to the TCR beta cDNA libraries. Using its own MiXCR run on the PCR reads, TCRdb lists one record per CDR3 protein. Counted here are about 500,000 distinct CDR3 sequences, roughly 45% occurring once; the ten biggest clones make up 12%. The clonotype comes from a girl aged 5-17 years with multiple sclerosis. Sequenced sample: blood.

CDR3 region: CSARELGDPYNEQFF. The DNA for the CDR3 is TGCAGTGCTAGAGAATTGGGCGACCCCTACAATGAGCAGTTCTTC. This chain connects TRBV20-1 to TRBJ2-1; D is unresolved. V shed 0 bases and J shed 2 bases, with 11 bases lying between them. This CDR3 spans 15 amino acids. The V gene's germline CDR1 is DFQATT and CDR2 SNEGSKA (reference sequence).